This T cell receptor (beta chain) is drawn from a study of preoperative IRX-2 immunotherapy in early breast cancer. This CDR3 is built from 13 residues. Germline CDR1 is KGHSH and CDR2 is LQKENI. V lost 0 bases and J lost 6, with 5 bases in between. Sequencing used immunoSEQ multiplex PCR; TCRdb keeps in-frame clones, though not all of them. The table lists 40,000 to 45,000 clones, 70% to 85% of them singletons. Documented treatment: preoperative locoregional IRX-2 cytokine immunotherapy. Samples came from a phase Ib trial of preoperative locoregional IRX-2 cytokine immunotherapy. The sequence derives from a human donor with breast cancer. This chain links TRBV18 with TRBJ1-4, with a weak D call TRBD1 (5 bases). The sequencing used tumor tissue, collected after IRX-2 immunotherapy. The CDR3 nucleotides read TGTGCCAGCTCACCACCGGGGGATGAAAAACTGTTTTTT. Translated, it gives CASSPPGDEKLFF.